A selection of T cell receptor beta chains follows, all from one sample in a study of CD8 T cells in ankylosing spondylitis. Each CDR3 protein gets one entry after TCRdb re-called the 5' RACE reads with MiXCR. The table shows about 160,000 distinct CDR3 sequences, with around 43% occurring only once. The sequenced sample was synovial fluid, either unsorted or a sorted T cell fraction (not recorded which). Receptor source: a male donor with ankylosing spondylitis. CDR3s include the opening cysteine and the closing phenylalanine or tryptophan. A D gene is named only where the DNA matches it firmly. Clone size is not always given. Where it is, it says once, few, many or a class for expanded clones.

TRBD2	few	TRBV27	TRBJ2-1	CASVSGRNNEQFF	TGTGCCAGCGTTAGCGGGAGAAACAATGAGCAGTTCTTC
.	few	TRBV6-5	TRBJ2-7	CASSYQADFNEQYF	TGTGCCAGCAGTTACCAAGCAGATTTCAACGAGCAGTACTTC
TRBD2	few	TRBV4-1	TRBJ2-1	CASSQPFLAGCGNEQFF	TGCGCCAGCAGCCAACCATTCCTAGCGGGGTGCGGGAATGAGCAGTTCTTC
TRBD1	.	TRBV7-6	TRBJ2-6	CASSLTTWDRGPGANVLTF	TGTGCCAGCAGCTTAACTACCTGGGACAGGGGACCTGGGGCCAACGTCCTGACTTTC
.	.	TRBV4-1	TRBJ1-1	CASSQDLAGTTTVSEAFF	TGCGCCAGCAGCCAAGATCTGGCGGGGACCACGACGGTATCTGAAGCTTTCTTT
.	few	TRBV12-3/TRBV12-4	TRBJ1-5	CASSPSGRNQPQHF	TGTGCCAGCAGTCCCAGCGGACGCAATCAGCCCCAGCATTTT
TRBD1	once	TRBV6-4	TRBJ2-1	CASSTQPGQGHNEQFF	TGTGCCAGCAGTACCCAGCCGGGACAGGGTCACAATGAGCAGTTCTTC
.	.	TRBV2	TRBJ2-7	CASSVDSRDIHYEQYF	TGTGCCAGCAGCGTAGACAGCAGAGATATTCACTACGAGCAGTACTTC
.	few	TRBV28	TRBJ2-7	CASSLCPLEGTYEQYF	TGTGCCAGCAGTTTATGCCCATTAGAGGGGACCTACGAGCAGTACTTC
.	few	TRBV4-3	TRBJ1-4	CASSHRGPMGEELFF	TGCGCCAGCAGCCACCGCGGACCCATGGGGGAGGAACTGTTTTTT
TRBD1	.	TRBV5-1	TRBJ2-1	CASSLGTGEVYSYNEQFF	TGCGCCAGCAGCCTTGGGACAGGGGAGGTGTATTCCTACAATGAGCAGTTCTTC
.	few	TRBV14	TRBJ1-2	CASSQAPGGTYGYTF	TGTGCCAGCAGCCAAGCCCCGGGGGGCACCTATGGCTACACCTTC
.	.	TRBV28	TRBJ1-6	CASNTARLPYNSPLHF	TGTGCCAGCAATACTGCGCGGCTCCCCTATAATTCACCCCTCCACTTT
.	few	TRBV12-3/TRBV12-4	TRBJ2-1	CASSRGDEQFF	TGTGCCAGCAGCCGCGGGGATGAGCAGTTCTTC
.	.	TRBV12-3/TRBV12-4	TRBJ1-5	CASSLYSNQPQHF	TGTGCCAGCAGTTTATATAGCAATCAGCCCCAGCATTTT
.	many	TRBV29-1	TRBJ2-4	CSALGFGGENIQYF	TGCAGCGCTCTAGGGTTTGGTGGCGAAAACATTCAGTACTTC
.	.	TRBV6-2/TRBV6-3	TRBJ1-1	CASSYFVGRANTEAFF	TGTGCCAGCAGTTACTTCGTTGGTCGAGCGAACACTGAAGCTTTCTTT
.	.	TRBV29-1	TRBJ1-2	CSVTPGYTF	TGCAGCGTGACTCCTGGCTACACCTTC
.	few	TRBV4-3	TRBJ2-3	CASSQGIWLAQADTQYF	TGCGCCAGCAGCCAAGGGATCTGGCTAGCGCAGGCGGATACGCAGTATTTT
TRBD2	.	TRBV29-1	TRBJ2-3	CSVVLAGGGQYF	TGCAGCGTTGTTCTAGCGGGAGGCGGGCAGTATTTT
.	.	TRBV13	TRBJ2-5	CASSLLSYQETQYF	TGTGCCAGCAGCTTACTAAGTTACCAAGAGACCCAGTACTTC
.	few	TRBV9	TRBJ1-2	CASSVAGWTDYGYTF	TGTGCCAGCAGCGTAGCTGGGTGGACAGACTATGGCTACACCTTC
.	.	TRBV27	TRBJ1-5	CASSPAGWWYSNQPQHF	TGTGCCAGCAGTCCTGCGGGGTGGTGGTATAGCAATCAGCCCCAGCATTTT
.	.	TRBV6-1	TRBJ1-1	CASGLTSYTMNTEAFF	TGTGCCAGCGGCCTGACGTCTTATACCATGAACACTGAAGCTTTCTTT
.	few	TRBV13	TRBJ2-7	CASSNRDRTYEQYF	TGTGCCAGCAGCAACCGGGACCGAACCTACGAGCAGTACTTC
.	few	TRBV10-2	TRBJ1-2	CASSDGEVIGYGYTF	TGCGCCAGCAGTGACGGGGAGGTCATTGGCTATGGCTACACCTTC
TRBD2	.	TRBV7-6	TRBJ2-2	CASSPGVAGAVTGELFF	TGTGCCAGCAGCCCCGGAGTAGCGGGAGCGGTTACCGGGGAGCTGTTTTTT
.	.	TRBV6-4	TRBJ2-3	CASSDGGAQDTQYF	TGTGCCAGCAGTGACGGGGGGGCTCAAGATACGCAGTATTTT
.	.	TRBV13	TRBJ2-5	CASSLTKDLKSETQYF	TGTGCCAGCAGCTTAACAAAGGACCTCAAATCGGAGACCCAGTACTTC
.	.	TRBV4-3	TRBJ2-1	CASSQRWAGVSYNEQFF	TGCGCCAGCAGCCAGCGGTGGGCAGGGGTATCCTACAATGAGCAGTTCTTC
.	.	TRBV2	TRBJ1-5	CASWSEGDQPQHF	TGTGCCAGCTGGTCGGAGGGCGATCAGCCCCAGCATTTT
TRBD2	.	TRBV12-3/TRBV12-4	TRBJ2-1	CASSLAWRGGSYNEQFF	TGTGCCAGCAGTTTAGCCTGGCGGGGGGGATCCTACAATGAGCAGTTCTTC
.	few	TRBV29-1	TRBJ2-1	CSVGEGHFYNEQFF	TGCAGCGTTGGGGAGGGACATTTCTACAATGAGCAGTTCTTC
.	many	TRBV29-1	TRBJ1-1	CSGSSPGGESNTEAFF	TGCAGCGGGTCGAGTCCCGGGGGCGAGAGTAACACTGAAGCTTTCTTT
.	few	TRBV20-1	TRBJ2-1	CSASYFQGNEQFF	TGCAGTGCTAGTTACTTCCAGGGGAATGAGCAGTTCTTC
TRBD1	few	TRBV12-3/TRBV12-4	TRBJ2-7	CASKTGGGLGYEQYF	TGTGCCAGTAAGACAGGGGGCGGTCTAGGTTACGAGCAGTACTTC
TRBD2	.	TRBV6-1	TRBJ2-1	CASSEPFGLAGEDEQFF	TGTGCCAGCAGTGAACCATTTGGACTAGCGGGAGAGGATGAGCAGTTCTTC
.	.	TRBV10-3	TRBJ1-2	CAIRSEVRYGYTF	TGTGCCATCAGGTCGGAGGTTCGCTATGGCTACACCTTC
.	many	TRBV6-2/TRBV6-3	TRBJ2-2	CASSSGQHTGELFF	TGTGCCAGCAGTTCCGGACAGCACACCGGGGAGCTGTTTTTT
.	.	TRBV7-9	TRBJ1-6	CASSLPGVTYNSPLHF	TGTGCCAGCAGCTTACCGGGGGTCACCTATAATTCACCCCTCCACTTT
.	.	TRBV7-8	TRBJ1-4	CASSLQTGLNEKLFF	TGTGCCAGCAGCCTCCAGACCGGGCTTAATGAAAAACTGTTTTTT
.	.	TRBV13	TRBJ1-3	CASSFVGQVLSPGYGNTIYF	TGTGCCAGCAGCTTCGTAGGGCAAGTCCTGTCGCCGGGGTATGGAAACACCATATATTTT
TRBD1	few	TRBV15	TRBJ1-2	CATSSIPRDRIYGYTF	TGTGCCACCAGCAGCATCCCCCGGGACAGAATATATGGCTACACCTTC
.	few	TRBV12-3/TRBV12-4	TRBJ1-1	CASSQGLSTEAFF	TGTGCCAGCAGCCAGGGGTTGAGCACTGAAGCTTTCTTT
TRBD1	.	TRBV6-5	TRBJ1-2	CASSYSGTGLGYSF	TGTGCCAGCAGTTACTCCGGGACAGGGCTTGGCTACAGCTTC
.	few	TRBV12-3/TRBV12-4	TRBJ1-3	CASTSLTFSGNTIYF	TGTGCCAGCACCTCCTTGACTTTCTCTGGAAACACCATATATTTT
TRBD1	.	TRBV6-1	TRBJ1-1	CASSRQGFF	TGTGCCAGCTCCAGACAGGGTTTCTTT
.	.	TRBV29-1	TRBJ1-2	CSVSDPAGYGYTF	TGCAGCGTTTCGGACCCGGCAGGCTATGGCTACACCTTC
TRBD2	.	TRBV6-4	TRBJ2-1	CASSDGAGGPVDEQFF	TGTGCCAGCAGTGACGGGGCGGGAGGGCCTGTTGATGAGCAGTTCTTC
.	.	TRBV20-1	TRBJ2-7	CSAPLAITNHEQYF	TGCAGTGCACCCCTAGCGATCACAAATCACGAGCAGTACTTC
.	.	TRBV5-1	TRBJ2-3	CASSSAQSGLVDTQYF	TGCGCCAGCAGCTCCGCCCAAAGCGGGTTGGTAGATACGCAGTATTTT
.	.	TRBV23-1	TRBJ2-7	CASSKQTEAQADYEQYF	TGCGCCAGCAGTAAACAAACAGAAGCCCAGGCGGATTACGAGCAGTACTTC